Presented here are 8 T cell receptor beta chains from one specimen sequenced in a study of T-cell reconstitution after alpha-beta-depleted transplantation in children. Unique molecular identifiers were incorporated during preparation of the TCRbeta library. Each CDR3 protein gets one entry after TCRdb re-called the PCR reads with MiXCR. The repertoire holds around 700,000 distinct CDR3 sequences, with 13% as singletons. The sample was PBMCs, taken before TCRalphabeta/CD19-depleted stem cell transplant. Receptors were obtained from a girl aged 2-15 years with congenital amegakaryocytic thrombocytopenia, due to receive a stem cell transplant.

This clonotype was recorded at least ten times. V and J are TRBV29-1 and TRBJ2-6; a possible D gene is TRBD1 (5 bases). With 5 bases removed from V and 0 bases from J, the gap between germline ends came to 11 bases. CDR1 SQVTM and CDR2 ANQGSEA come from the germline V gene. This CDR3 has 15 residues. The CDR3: CSVRRQGSGANVLTF. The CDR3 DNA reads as TGCAGCGTTCGAAGGCAGGGCTCTGGGGCCAACGTCCTGACTTTC.

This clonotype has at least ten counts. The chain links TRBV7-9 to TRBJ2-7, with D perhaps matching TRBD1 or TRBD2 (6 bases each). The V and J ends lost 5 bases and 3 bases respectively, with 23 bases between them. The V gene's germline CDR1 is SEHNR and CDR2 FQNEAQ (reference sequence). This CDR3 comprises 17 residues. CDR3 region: CASSPKPAGHDFYEQYF. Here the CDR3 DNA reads TGTGCCAGCAGCCCGAAGCCCGCGGGACACGATTTCTACGAGCAGTACTTC.

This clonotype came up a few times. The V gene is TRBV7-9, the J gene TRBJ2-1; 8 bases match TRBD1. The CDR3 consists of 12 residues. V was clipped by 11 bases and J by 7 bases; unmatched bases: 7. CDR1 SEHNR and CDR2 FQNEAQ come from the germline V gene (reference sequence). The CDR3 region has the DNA TGTGCCGGGAAGGACAGGGAAAATGAGCAGTTCTTC. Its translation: CAGKDRENEQFF.

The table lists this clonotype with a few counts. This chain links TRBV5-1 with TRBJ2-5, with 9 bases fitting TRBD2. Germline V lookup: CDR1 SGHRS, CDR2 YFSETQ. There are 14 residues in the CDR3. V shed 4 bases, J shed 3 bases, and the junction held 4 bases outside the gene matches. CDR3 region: CASSHRTSEETQYF. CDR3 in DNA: TGCGCCAGCAGCCATAGGACTAGCGAAGAGACCCAGTACTTC.

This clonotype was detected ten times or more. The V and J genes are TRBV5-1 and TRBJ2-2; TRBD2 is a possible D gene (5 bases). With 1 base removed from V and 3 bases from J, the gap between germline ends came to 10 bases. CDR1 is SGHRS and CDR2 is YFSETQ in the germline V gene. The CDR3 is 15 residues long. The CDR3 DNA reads TGCGCCAGCAGCTTGAGAGGGTCGCACACCGGGGAGCTGTTTTTT. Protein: CASSLRGSHTGELFF.

The CDR3 loop is CASKLQGPLQETQYF. The CDR3 nucleotides read TGTGCCAGCAAACTACAAGGGCCACTGCAAGAGACCCAGTACTTC. The V gene is TRBV6-2 or TRBV6-3, the J gene TRBJ2-5, with unresolved D. Trimming left V 7 bases short and J 2 bases short, with 17 bases between. CDR1 MNHEY and CDR2 SVGEGT come from the germline V gene. This CDR3 has 15 residues.

The CDR3 DNA sequence: TGTGCCAGCAGTTTAGCTAGCGGGAGGGGGAACCTTAATGAGCAGTTCTTC. It specifies CASSLASGRGNLNEQFF. The genes are TRBV28 and TRBJ2-1; TRBD2 matches 12 bases. V shed 2 bases, J shed 7 bases, and the junction held 9 bases outside the gene matches. This CDR3 comprises 17 residues. From germline, CDR1 is MDHEN and CDR2 SYDVKM.

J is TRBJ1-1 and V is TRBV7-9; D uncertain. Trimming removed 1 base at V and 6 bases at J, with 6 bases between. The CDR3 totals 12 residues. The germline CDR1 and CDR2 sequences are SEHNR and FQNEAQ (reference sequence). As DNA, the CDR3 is TGTGCCAGCAGCTTAGGCGGGGCTGAAGCTTTCTTT. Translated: CASSLGGAEAFF.